Presented here are 5 T cell receptor beta chains from one specimen sequenced in a study of cytomegalovirus exposure and HLA in healthy donors. The PCR had 60 Vbeta and 13 Jbeta primers. Libraries were prepared by immunoSEQ multiplex PCR; TCRdb keeps only in-frame clonotypes and omits some of them. The table lists 150,000 to 200,000 clones, 70% to 90% of them singletons. The sample was PBMCs. All receptors derive from a man aged 18 to 29 in good health and CMV-seropositive.

This chain links TRBV6-5 with TRBJ1-2, with 7 nucleotides matching TRBD1. This CDR3 spans 13 amino acids. Looked up from germline, CDR1 is MNHEY and CDR2 is SVGAGI. With 6 bases clipped from V and 4 bases from J, the junction kept 5 bases outside the gene matches. The CDR3 spells CASSRGQPYGYTF. For the CDR3, the DNA is TGTGCCAGCAGCCGGGGACAGCCCTATGGCTACACCTTC.

This clone was found a few times. This sequence joins TRBV5-4 and TRBJ1-1, with D perhaps matching TRBD1 (5 bases). Germline CDR1 SGHNT, CDR2 YYREEE (reference sequence). The CDR3 extends over 15 amino acids. V gave up 0 bases and J gave up 2 bases, with 11 bases separating them. As DNA, the CDR3 is TGTGCCAGCAGCTTGGCAAAAGGGGCCAACACTGAAGCTTTCTTT. Amino acid sequence: CASSLAKGANTEAFF.

The chain recombines TRBV7-2 with TRBJ2-1, with TRBD1 matching 7 bases. The CDR3 runs 14 residues. Germline CDR1 SGHTA, CDR2 FQGNSA. J was trimmed by 9 bases and V by 3 bases; bases with no gene match: 8. The CDR3 coding sequence is TGTGCCAGCAGCTTTATCAGGGGGTCGATTGAGCAGTTCTTC. This translates into CASSFIRGSIEQFF. The full variable domain, with the rest looked up from reference TRBV7-2 and TRBJ2-1, is GAGVSQSPSNKVTEKGKDVELRCDPISGHTALYWYRQSLGQGLEFLIYFQGNSAPDKSGLPSDRFSAERTGGSVSTLTIQRTQQEDSAVYLCASSFIRGSIEQFFGPGTRLTVL.

This rearrangement joins TRBV7-2 to TRBJ1-6, with TRBD1 as a possible D gene (5 bases). CDR3 length: 14 amino acids. Germline CDR1 reads SGHTA; CDR2 reads FQGNSA. The ends were cut back, 5 bases at V and 5 bases at J, with 10 bases in the middle. The CDR3 bases are TGTGCCAGCAGCGCAGGGTCGAATAATTCACCCCTCCACTTT. Translation: CASSAGSNNSPLHF.

The CDR3 reads CASTKGTNYGYTF. The CDR3 DNA reads as TGTGCCAGCACCAAGGGGACTAACTATGGCTACACCTTC. This sequence joins TRBV2 and TRBJ1-2; D is perhaps TRBD1 (5 bases). Germline assignment: CDR1 SNHLY and CDR2 FYNNEI. This CDR3 spans 13 amino acids. Trimming cost V 7 bases and J 0 bases, with 9 bases left between them.